This T cell receptor beta chain was captured by sequencing in a study of patients and donors after allogeneic stem cell transplantation. TCRdb used MiXCR to reprocess the RT-PCR reads, holding one entry per CDR3 protein. This sample yields about a million distinct CDR3 sequences, of which approximately 19% are seen a single time; under 6.5% belongs to the top ten. This clonotype was observed a handful of times. Trimming removed 7 bases from V and 2 bases from J, with 8 bases in between. The germline V gene encodes CDR1 MNHNY and CDR2 SVGAGI (reference sequence). This CDR3 spans 13 amino acids. This chain uses TRBV6-6 with TRBJ2-2; D is unresolved. This sequence originates from a human donor who was either an allogeneic HSCT recipient or a stem cell or donor lymphocyte infusion donor (not recorded which). It is not recorded whose cells these are; they may come from a transplant donor. Sequenced sample: blood, either unsorted or a sorted T cell fraction (not recorded which). As DNA, the CDR3 is TGTGCCAGCATAGACGTAAACACCGGGGAGCTGTTTTTT. Its translation: CASIDVNTGELFF.